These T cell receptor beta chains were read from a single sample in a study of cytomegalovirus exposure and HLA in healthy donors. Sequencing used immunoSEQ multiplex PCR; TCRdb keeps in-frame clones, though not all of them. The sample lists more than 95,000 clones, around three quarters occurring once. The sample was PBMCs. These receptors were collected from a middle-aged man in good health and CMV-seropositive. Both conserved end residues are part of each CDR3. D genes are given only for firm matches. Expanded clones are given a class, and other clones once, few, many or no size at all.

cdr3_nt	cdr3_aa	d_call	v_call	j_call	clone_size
TGCAGCGTGACCGGGCAGGGCCAAGAGACCCAGTACTTC	CSVTGQGQETQYF	NA	TRBV29-1	TRBJ2-5	few
TGTGCCAGCAGCCGGACTAACAATGAGCAGTTCTTC	CASSRTNNEQFF	NA	TRBV2	TRBJ2-1	NA
TGTGCCAGCAGCTTGGGGGGACAGGGGGGTCGGGGCTACACCTTC	CASSLGGQGGRGYTF	TRBD1	TRBV5-4	TRBJ1-2	NA
TGTGCCAGCAGTTCACCGGGACAGCTCCTCTCCTACGAGCAGTACTTC	CASSSPGQLLSYEQYF	TRBD1	TRBV28	TRBJ2-7	once
TGCGCCAGCAGCCTGGCCCTTGGGAGGTCGAGCACAGATACGCAGTATTTT	CASSLALGRSSTDTQYF	NA	TRBV5-1	TRBJ2-3	NA
TGTGCCAGCTCACCGACCGGAGGTCCCGGGGAGCTGTTTTTT	CASSPTGGPGELFF	NA	TRBV18	TRBJ2-2	few
TGTGCCAGCAGAGCGGGAGCGGAGACCCAGTACTTC	CASRAGAETQYF	TRBD2	TRBV6-5	TRBJ2-5	NA
TGTGCTAGTCGACCTAGCGGGAGTACCGGGGAGCTGTTTTTT	CASRPSGSTGELFF	TRBD2	TRBV12-5	TRBJ2-2	NA
TGTGCCAGAACGGGACTAGCTGGGCAAGCTGAGCAGTTCTTC	CARTGLAGQAEQFF	TRBD2	TRBV5-3	TRBJ2-1	NA
TGTGCCAGTTCCGACAGGGACACCGGGGAGCTGTTTTTT	CASSDRDTGELFF	TRBD1	TRBV19	TRBJ2-2	NA
TGTGCCAGTAGTACCCGGGACATCTATGGCTACACCTTC	CASSTRDIYGYTF	NA	TRBV19	TRBJ1-2	NA
TGTGCCAGCAGTGTCCCCAAAAGGGGAGGCGGCCTCCACTTT	CASSVPKRGGGLHF	NA	TRBV27	TRBJ1-6	NA
TGTGCCAGCAGTGACACCCTGAATAACAATCAGCCCCAGCATTTT	CASSDTLNNNQPQHF	NA	TRBV28	TRBJ1-5	NA
TGTGCCAGCAGCTTAGAGTTTGGTAGCGGGAGGAGAAGCATTCAGTACTTC	CASSLEFGSGRRSIQYF	TRBD2	TRBV7-9	TRBJ2-4	NA
TGTGCCAGCAGTCCCCGGGACAGAGACACCGGGGAGCTGTTTTTT	CASSPRDRDTGELFF	TRBD1	TRBV28	TRBJ2-2	NA
TGTGCCAGCAGCCCCCCCTCGGGGGGCGTTGACGCTGAAGCTTTCTTT	CASSPPSGGVDAEAFF	NA	TRBV7-8	TRBJ1-1	NA
TGTGCCAGCAGCCCGATGGGACTAGCCACAGATACGCAGTATTTT	CASSPMGLATDTQYF	TRBD2	TRBV9	TRBJ2-3	NA
TGTGCCAGCAGCCCGTTAGTGGGCTACACCTTC	CASSPLVGYTF	NA	TRBV7-6	TRBJ1-2	few
TGTGCCATCAGTGAATCAGCGGGCCGGGACTATGGCTACACCTTC	CAISESAGRDYGYTF	NA	TRBV10-3	TRBJ1-2	NA
TGTGCCAGCAGGGGACTAGCGGGAGAGGTAGTGCAGTTCTTC	CASRGLAGEVVQFF	TRBD2	TRBV6-1	TRBJ2-1	few
TGTGCCAGCAGGCAAATCGCGGGAGGGCTCGGAGCCAAAAACATTCAGTACTTC	CASRQIAGGLGAKNIQYF	TRBD2	TRBV27	TRBJ2-4	NA
TGTGCCAGCAGCGTAGGGGAGCTCAATGAGCAGTTCTTC	CASSVGELNEQFF	NA	TRBV9	TRBJ2-1	few
TGTGCCAGCAGCTTAGCGGGGGCACTTATCTTATCCTACAATGAGCAGTTCTTC	CASSLAGALILSYNEQFF	NA	TRBV7-6	TRBJ2-1	NA
TGTGCCAGTAGCCTAGGAGATATAGCGGGGCACAATGAGCAGTTCTTC	CASSLGDIAGHNEQFF	TRBD2	TRBV19	TRBJ2-1	NA
TGTGCCAGCAGCTTAGGCGGAAGCCTATACGAGCAGTACTTC	CASSLGGSLYEQYF	NA	TRBV11-2	TRBJ2-7	few
TGTGCCAGCAGTCTGCAGGATGGCTACACCTTC	CASSLQDGYTF	NA	TRBV6-1	TRBJ1-2	NA
TGTGCCAGCAGCCGAACTCAGGGGGCTAATGAAAAACTGTTTTTT	CASSRTQGANEKLFF	TRBD1	TRBV9	TRBJ1-4	NA
TGCGCCAGCAGCTTGGGCGGAGGAGAGACCCAGTACTTC	CASSLGGGETQYF	NA	TRBV5-1	TRBJ2-5	once
TGTGCCAGCAGTCCAAACAGGGCTGGCAATCAGCCCCAGCATTTT	CASSPNRAGNQPQHF	NA	TRBV27	TRBJ1-5	NA
TGTGCCAGTAGTGGAGGGATCACAGATACGCAGTATTTT	CASSGGITDTQYF	NA	TRBV19	TRBJ2-3	once
TGTGCCAGCAGCCGACGGGGTTCTAGCGGGAGGGGGAACACCGGGGAGCTGTTTTTT	CASSRRGSSGRGNTGELFF	TRBD2	TRBV7-6	TRBJ2-2	NA
TGTGCCAGCAGTGATTCTAGCGGAGGCACAGATACGCAGTATTTT	CASSDSSGGTDTQYF	TRBD2	TRBV6-4	TRBJ2-3	many
TGTGCCAGCAGCTTTGGACAGGGGGTGACCTACGAGCAGTACTTC	CASSFGQGVTYEQYF	TRBD1	TRBV5-5	TRBJ2-7	NA
TGTGCCTGGAGCCTAGGACAGGCCGCTTGGGAAAAACTGTTTTTT	CAWSLGQAAWEKLFF	TRBD1	TRBV30	TRBJ1-4	NA
TGTGCCTTCAGGCTAGAGGGGGCAGATACGCAGTATTTT	CAFRLEGADTQYF	NA	TRBV7-2	TRBJ2-3	NA
TGTGCCAGCAGCCCGGGACACGCCTACGAGCAGTACTTC	CASSPGHAYEQYF	NA	TRBV7-6	TRBJ2-7	NA
TGTGCCGCCAGCAGAGATATTGTGGGGGGTTCCGAGCAGTACTTC	CAASRDIVGGSEQYF	NA	TRBV15	TRBJ2-7	NA